Listed here is a single T cell receptor beta chain. Its antigen is as yet unknown. Germline V CDR1 and CDR2: SGHRS, YFSETQ. The CDR3 covers 18 residues. The V and J ends lost 7 bases and 0 bases respectively, with 20 bases between them. The data originate from a study of OX40 agonist ivuxolimab in advanced cancers. The study's findings and limits: The 0.1-3.0 mg/kg partial responders had among the lowest clonal expansion. Antigen specificity of clonally expanded peripheral T cells was not established.

Method: immunoSEQ multiplex PCR; TCRdb's copy keeps in-frame clones and lacks some. This sample carries about 69,000 clones, more than 70% of them seen once, and the ten largest clones take approximately 2.3%. Autoimmune disease history or systemic immunosuppression was exclusionary. This sequence was found in an adult with an advanced solid tumor such as melanoma, head and neck, liver or kidney cancer. The sequencing used CD4+ or CD8+ T cells sorted from blood, collected in a trial of the OX40 agonist ivuxolimab. V usage is TRBV5-1 and J usage is TRBJ1-6; tentative D call: TRBD1 (5 bases). The CDR3, as DNA: TGCGCCAGCCGCGTGACGGGACCCCAGAGCTCCTATAATTCACCCCTCCACTTT. Translating it yields CASRVTGPQSSYNSPLHF. Full variable domain (remainder filled in from reference TRBV5-1 and TRBJ1-6): KAGVTQTPRYLIKTRGQQVTLSCSPISGHRSVSWYQQTPGQGLQFLFEYFSETQRNKGNFPGRFSGRQFSNSRSEMNVSTLELGDSALYLCASRVTGPQSSYNSPLHFGNGTRLTVT.